What follows are 7 T cell receptor beta chains derived from one specimen sequenced in a study of blood T cell repertoires in COVID-19. The method was immunoSEQ multiplex PCR; TCRdb's version includes in-frame clones alone and lacks a portion of them. In the table there are about 130,000 clones, approximately 85% of which are singletons. The sequenced sample consisted of peripheral blood. The receptors were sampled from a woman of 80 years or more with COVID-19, enrolled during active disease.

V and J are TRBV2 and TRBJ2-7, with a tentative D call TRBD2 (5 bases). This CDR3 is built from 13 residues. Germline assignment: CDR1 SNHLY and CDR2 FYNNEI. V lost 2 bases and J lost 3, with 8 bases in between. The CDR3 nucleotides are TGTGCCAGCAGTGAACTGAGGGACTACGAGCAGTACTTC. As protein: CASSELRDYEQYF.

This chain uses TRBV7-2 with TRBJ1-2; the match to TRBD1 covers 9 bases. With V trimmed by 3 bases and J by 2 bases, 4 bases remained unmatched. This CDR3 comprises 15 residues. Germline CDR1 SGHTA, CDR2 FQGNSA. For the CDR3, the DNA is TGTGCCAGCAGCTTCGGACAGGGGCCCAACTATGGCTACACCTTC. Its translation is CASSFGQGPNYGYTF.

The chain joins TRBV5-1 to TRBJ1-4; 9 nucleotides match TRBD1. This CDR3 is 15 amino acids long. Unmatched junction bases numbered 8, after V lost 4 bases and J lost 7 bases. Germline loops: CDR1 SGHRS, CDR2 YFSETQ. CDR3 in amino acids: CASSPEGQGFEKLFF. In DNA form, the CDR3 reads TGCGCCAGCAGCCCGGAAGGACAGGGGTTTGAAAAACTGTTTTTT.

The rearrangement joins TRBV3-1 (or the pseudogene TRBV3-2) to TRBJ1-3; TRBD1 might be the D (6 bases). The CDR3 sequence is 17 residues long. Germline CDR1 and CDR2: LGHDT and YNNKEL (reference sequence). Trimming shortened V by 0 bases and J by 2 bases, and 14 bases separated the two germline ends. In DNA, the CDR3 is TGTGCCAGCAGCCAAGACGGGGTCCCAGGGGCTGGAAACACCATATATTTT. This codes for CASSQDGVPGAGNTIYF.

This chain joins TRBV28 and TRBJ1-6; 7 nucleotides agree with TRBD1. The CDR3 runs to 15 residues. Per germline, CDR1 MDHEN and CDR2 SYDVKM. Trimming took 6 bases from V and 9 from J; bases not matched to a gene: 11. The CDR3 DNA reads TGTGCCAGCAGGAGTCTAACAGGGGTATTTTCACCCCTCCACTTT. As protein: CASRSLTGVFSPLHF.

The J gene is TRBJ2-7, the V gene TRBV6-6; 9 positions match TRBD1. This CDR3 contains 12 residues. V shed 8 bases and J 2 bases; nucleotides not matched to a gene: 1. CDR1 is MNHNY, CDR2 SVGAGI, per germline (reference sequence). CDR3 protein: CASRDRAYEQYF. CDR3 nucleotides: TGTGCCAGCCGGGACAGGGCCTACGAGCAGTACTTC.

The rearrangement uses TRBV5-1 and TRBJ1-2; TRBD1 might be the D (6 bases). Germline assignment: CDR1 SGHRS and CDR2 YFSETQ. This CDR3 spans 13 amino acids. V was clipped by 4 bases and J by 3 bases, with 10 bases between them. The CDR3 sequence: CASSQQGDYGYTF. DNA of the CDR3: TGCGCCAGCAGCCAACAGGGAGACTATGGCTACACCTTC.